This T cell receptor beta chain was documented in a study of T cell repertoires in aging, cancer and after chemotherapy. Comment on this clonotype: Antigen specificity is unknown.

Peripheral blood genomic DNA, not sorted cells or RNA, was the template. TRB rearrangements spanning V, D and J were amplified using mixed TRB-A/B primers. Via MiXCR, TCRdb re-called the multiplex PCR reads, giving one row per CDR3 protein. The repertoire consists of about 5,000 distinct CDR3 sequences, with 23% occurring once and the leading ten covering around 4.5%. The study's findings and limits: Lymphoid organ infiltration in hematological cancer patients may impair thymic emigration or peripheral T cell expansion.

This receptor was taken from a human donor with a blood cancer. Specimen: blood.

The CDR3 protein is CASSPRLAGSHNEQFF. Written as DNA, the CDR3 is TGTGCCAGCAGTCCTAGACTAGCGGGAAGTCACAATGAGCAGTTCTTC. The chain carries TRBV7-6 and TRBJ2-1; 11 bases fit TRBD2. CDR3 size: 16 residues. Germline trimming cut 6 bases from V and 5 bases from J; bases unmatched to any gene: 9. Germline lookup yields CDR1 SGHVS and CDR2 FNYEAQ.